This TCR beta chain emerged from a study of T cells in localized non-small cell lung cancer. Overall study results and limits: Because sequencing included only one region (of the tumor), heterogeneity remains possible. Adjacent lung tissue had a median 57 of the top 100 clones found in the tumor. Prolonged overall survival went with higher T cell density in the blood.

Regarding this clone: The antigen remains undetermined.

The protocol was immunoSEQ multiplex PCR, while the TCRdb copy is restricted to in-frame clones and leaves out a portion. This table holds 28,000 or so clones, 81% found once. This clonotype was obtained from a man aged 35-75 years with stage III squamous cell lung carcinoma. This sample comprised peripheral blood, obtained before any cancer treatment.

For the CDR3, the DNA is TGCGCCAGCAGCTTCACAGGGGCTAGCAATCAGCCCCAGCATTTT. Encoded protein: CASSFTGASNQPQHF. The V call is TRBV5-1, the J call TRBJ1-5; 7 nucleotides align to TRBD1. Germline assignment: CDR1 SGHRS and CDR2 YFSETQ. Trimming at V came to 2 bases and at J to 0 bases, leaving 2 bases not matched to a gene. The CDR3 loop spans 15 amino acids.